This passage covers 23 T cell receptor beta chains from one sample sequenced in a study of regulatory T cells in long-lasting Graves disease. Noted time point: newly diagnosed GD, antithyroid drugs for less than 3 months. Following extraction of RNA from PBMCs, that RNA was used to make the TCR library. Assembly of TCR beta libraries relied on iRepertoire HTBI primers together with Arm-PCR of CDR3 regions. From the multiplex PCR reads, TCRdb called clonotypes with MiXCR, one entry per CDR3 protein. The sample consists of 300,000 to 400,000 distinct CDR3 sequences, approximately 15% of them appearing once. The same sample was also used in a study of T cells in Graves' hyperthyroidism and ophthalmopathy.

The specimen was peripheral blood mononuclear cells (PBMCs), collected at new diagnosis, from a patient treated with antithyroid drugs. The source of these receptors is a man aged 35-49 years with Graves disease.

This clonotype was found many times. The CDR3 loop is CASSYRRQGAEANVLTF. CDR3 DNA sequence: TGTGCCAGCAGTTACAGGAGACAGGGGGCGGAGGCCAACGTCCTGACTTTC. This chain links TRBV6-4 with TRBJ2-6, with 10 bases that match TRBD1. CDR1 and CDR2 from the germline V gene are MRHNA and SNTAGT. The CDR3 covers 17 residues. Trimming removed 5 bases from V and 6 bases from J; junction bases left unmatched: 10.

This chain links TRBV6-2 or TRBV6-3 with TRBJ2-3; TRBD2 might be the D (6 bases). Germline CDR1 reads MNHEY; CDR2 reads SVGEGT. The CDR3 covers 14 residues. Trimming removed 8 bases at V and 2 bases at J, with 14 bases between. CDR3 sequence reads: CASARLGSTDTQYF. In nucleotides, the CDR3 is TGTGCCAGCGCTCGACTAGGGTCCACAGATACGCAGTATTTT.

In the case of this clonotype: Given a much more abundant clone one base away, this may be a read error. DNA of the CDR3: TGTGCCAGCAGTAAGGGACAGGTCTACGAGCAGTTCTTC. It codes for CASSKGQVYEQFF. This rearrangement joins TRBV6-1 to TRBJ2-1; 8 bases fit TRBD1. V was clipped by 5 bases and J by 10 bases; unmatched bases: 7. In germline, CDR1 is MNHNS, CDR2 SASEGT. The CDR3 runs to 13 residues.

This clonotype turned up a few times. The chain carries TRBV5-1 and TRBJ1-6, with D perhaps matching TRBD1 (5 bases). Deletions cut 0 bases from V and 3 bases from J, with 10 bases between. This CDR3 contains 16 residues. Germline CDR1 reads SGHRS; CDR2 reads YFSETQ. In DNA form, the CDR3 reads TGCGCCAGCAGCTTGGTACAGGCCGTCTATAATTCACCCCTCCACTTT. Its protein product is CASSLVQAVYNSPLHF.

This clonotype was seen a handful of times. The chain recombines TRBV19 with TRBJ1-2, with TRBD1 matching 9 bases. From germline, CDR1 is LNHDA and CDR2 SQIVND (reference sequence). Unmatched junction bases numbered 14, after V lost 8 bases and J lost 4 bases. The CDR3 sequence is 16 residues long. The CDR3 spells CASSVDQGQGFYGYTF. The CDR3 DNA reads TGTGCCAGTTCAGTCGACCAGGGACAGGGTTTCTATGGCTACACCTTC.

Remarks on this clonotype: One base separates it from a far larger clone, so it is likely a read error. The V and J genes are TRBV2 and TRBJ2-1, with 7 bases aligning to TRBD1. With the DNA end fitting TRBJ2-5 better, the J assignment may be wrong. Germline CDR1 is SNHLY and CDR2 is FYNNEI. The CDR3 sequence is 13 residues long. The CDR3 DNA reads as TGTGCCAGCGGCGGCGACAGGGAAGAGACCCAGTACTTC. Translation gives CASGGDREETQYF.

This clonotype was seen many times. The V gene is TRBV5-1, the J gene TRBJ2-3; 9 positions match TRBD2. This CDR3 has 16 residues. Trimming removed 5 bases from V and 3 bases from J; junction bases left unmatched: 10. Germline values: CDR1 SGHRS, CDR2 YFSETQ. This CDR3 is CASRAAGGRSTDTQYF. CDR3 DNA: TGCGCCAGCAGGGCGGCGGGGGGGCGTTCGACAGATACGCAGTATTTT. The full variable domain, completed using reference TRBV5-1 and TRBJ2-3, is KAGVTQTPRYLIKTRGQQVTLSCSPISGHRSVSWYQQTPGQGLQFLFEYFSETQRNKGNFPGRFSGRQFSNSRSEMNVSTLELGDSALYLCASRAAGGRSTDTQYFGPGTRLTVL.

This clonotype has only a few counts. The chain is built from TRBV6-1 and TRBJ2-1; D gene uncertain. V gave up 2 bases and J gave up 4 bases, with 6 bases separating them. Germline CDR1 MNHNS, CDR2 SASEGT. This CDR3 has 13 residues. CDR3 loop: CASSESSYNEQFF. CDR3 sequence (DNA): TGTGCCAGCAGTGAATCTAGTTACAATGAGCAGTTCTTC.

This clonotype was detected many times. The chain has TRBV20-1 and TRBJ2-1; a possible D gene is TRBD1 (5 bases). Germline V lookup: CDR1 DFQATT, CDR2 SNEGSKA (reference sequence). Between the trimmed V and J ends, which lost 3 bases and 0 bases, there was a span of 12 bases. This CDR3 spans 15 amino acids. CDR3 residues: CSASYTGSSYNEQFF. The CDR3, as DNA: TGCAGTGCTAGTTACACAGGAAGCTCCTACAATGAGCAGTTCTTC.

This clonotype has ten or more counts. The chain has TRBV10-3 and TRBJ2-5; perhaps TRBD1 as D (5 bases). Trimming took off 4 bases at V and 5 bases at J, with 14 bases between the two ends. This CDR3 is 14 amino acids long. Germline V gives CDR1 ENHRY, CDR2 SYGVKD. This chain's CDR3 is CAISVSRAEETQYF. As DNA, the CDR3 is TGTGCCATCAGTGTATCCAGGGCCGAGGAGACCCAGTACTTC.

This clonotype was seen at least ten times. The V gene is TRBV24-1, the J gene TRBJ2-3; D possibly corresponds to TRBD1 (5 bases). CDR1 and CDR2 (germline): KGHDR, SFDVKD. The V and J ends lost 4 bases and 5 bases respectively, with 9 bases between them. The CDR3 consists of 13 residues. The DNA of the CDR3 is TGTGCCACCAGTGAACCAGGGTTAGATACGCAGTATTTT. Translated, it gives CATSEPGLDTQYF.

At least ten counts were recorded for this clonotype. The rearrangement uses TRBV11-1 and TRBJ2-5; tentative D call: TRBD2 (6 bases). This CDR3 comprises 14 residues. Trimming removed 2 bases at V and 6 bases at J, with 13 bases between. From germline, CDR1 is SGHAT and CDR2 FQDESV (reference sequence). CDR3 protein: CASSLPGELQTQYF. CDR3 nucleotides: TGTGCCAGCAGCTTACCGGGGGAGTTGCAGACCCAGTACTTC.

This clonotype has at least ten counts. The rearrangement uses TRBV7-9 and TRBJ1-3; D not resolved. Germline lookup yields CDR1 SEHNR and CDR2 FQNEAQ (reference sequence). With 5 bases removed from V and 0 bases from J, the gap between germline ends came to 11 bases. This CDR3 has 15 residues. The CDR3 bases are TGTGCCAGCAGCCAGCACGGGTTCTCTGGAAACACCATATATTTT. Protein: CASSQHGFSGNTIYF.

The sample holds a few counts of this clonotype. J is TRBJ2-2 and V is TRBV9; tentative D call: TRBD2 (7 bases). V was cut by 4 bases and J by 13 bases, with 29 bases left in between. The CDR3 extends over 17 amino acids. From germline, CDR1 is SGDLS and CDR2 YYNGEE. The DNA of the CDR3 is TGTGCCAGCAGCCCCCGTCCGGGGGGCCCTTCTGCAGGCGTGCTGTTTTTT. This encodes CASSPRPGGPSAGVLFF.

This clonotype has ten or more counts. This rearrangement joins TRBV5-1 to TRBJ2-5; no definite D call. Germline CDR1 reads SGHRS; CDR2 reads YFSETQ. This CDR3 is 13 amino acids long. Trimming removed 0 bases at V and 5 bases at J, with 8 bases between. The CDR3 sequence is CASSLGVAETQYF. CDR3 nucleotide sequence: TGCGCCAGCAGCTTGGGTGTCGCGGAGACCCAGTACTTC.

This clonotype showed up many times. The chain has TRBV11-2 and TRBJ2-1; 10 bases align to TRBD2. Germline CDR1 SGHAT, CDR2 FQNNGV. Losses at the gene ends were 5 bases for V and 7 bases for J; bases not matched to a gene: 5. The CDR3 runs 14 residues. The CDR3 sequence: CASSLGLAWNEQFF. The CDR3 coding sequence is TGTGCCAGCAGCCTGGGACTAGCGTGGAATGAGCAGTTCTTC.

This clonotype was picked up a small number of times. An end of the junction does not agree with germline; a read error may underlie this. This chain uses TRBV12-3 or TRBV12-4 with TRBJ1-2; D is possibly TRBD1 (6 bases). The CDR3 loop spans 14 amino acids. This chain's CDR3 is CASTPRGIGYGYAF. DNA for the CDR3: TGTGCCAGCACCCCAAGGGGGATCGGCTATGGCTACGCCTTC.

This clonotype was seen ten or more times. The V gene is TRBV28, the J gene TRBJ2-1; the D gene could be TRBD1 or TRBD2 (5 bases each). The V gene lost 6 bases and the J gene lost 8 bases, with 23 bases spanning the gap. The CDR3 runs to 16 residues. The germline V gene encodes CDR1 MDHEN and CDR2 SYDVKM. The CDR3 protein is CASRSSGHFVIHEQFF. CDR3 nucleotide sequence: TGTGCCAGCAGGTCGAGCGGACATTTTGTGATCCATGAGCAGTTCTTC. The variable domain in full, completed from reference TRBV28 and TRBJ2-1, reads DVKVTQSSRYLVKRTGEKVFLECVQDMDHENMFWYRQDPGLGLRLIYFSYDVKMKEKGDIPEGYSVSREKKERFSLILESASTNQTSMYLCASRSSGHFVIHEQFFGPGTRLTVL.

Details on this clonotype: Since a much larger clone is just one base distant, this may be a read error. The chain has TRBV15 and TRBJ2-7; TRBD1 agrees at 12 bases. Germline V gives CDR1 LNHNV, CDR2 YYDKDF (reference sequence). Trimming cost V 0 bases and J 7 bases; bases outside gene matches: 7. The CDR3 runs 16 residues. In DNA form, the CDR3 reads TGTGCCACCAGCAGAGATGGGGGACAGGGGGCTCGGGAGCAGTACTTC. Protein: CATSRDGGQGAREQYF.

This clonotype was picked up many times. The gene calls are TRBV7-2 and TRBJ2-3; D unresolved. The V end was cut by 1 base, the J end by 1 base, with 6 bases between. The CDR3 contains 14 residues. Germline assignment: CDR1 SGHTA and CDR2 FQGNSA. The CDR3 here is CASSLEVRTDTQYF. DNA for the CDR3: TGTGCCAGCAGCTTAGAAGTCCGCACAGATACGCAGTATTTT.

This clonotype was found many times. The CDR3 region has the DNA TGTGCCATCAGTGAGTCGAATGGGGGGACAGGGTCCTACGAGCAGTACTTC. Translating gives CAISESNGGTGSYEQYF. This sequence joins TRBV10-3 and TRBJ2-7, with TRBD1 matching over 9 bases. The CDR3 consists of 17 residues. Germline assignment: CDR1 ENHRY and CDR2 SYGVKD. With V trimmed by 0 bases and J by 1 base, 7 bases remained unmatched.

This clonotype occurred many times. The chain joins TRBV6-1 to TRBJ2-1; 12 bases line up with TRBD1. This CDR3 has 17 amino acids. Trimming at V came to 4 bases and at J to 2 bases, leaving 6 bases not matched to a gene. CDR1 is MNHNS and CDR2 is SASEGT in the germline V gene. As DNA, the CDR3 is TGTGCCAGCAGTGCCCGGGACAGGGGGCGCCCCTACAATGAGCAGTTCTTC. This codes for CASSARDRGRPYNEQFF.

With respect to this clonotype: This could be a read error, since a much larger clone is one nucleotide away. J is TRBJ2-4 and V is TRBV3-1; D possibly uses TRBD1 or TRBD2 (5 bases each). The CDR3 length is 14 residues. CDR1 is LGHDT, CDR2 YNNKEL, per germline (reference sequence). The V gene lost 2 bases and the J gene lost 13 bases, with 18 bases spanning the gap. The CDR3 DNA reads as TGTGCCAGCAGCCAACGGGACGTCTACAATGAGCAGTACTTC. Its protein product is CASSQRDVYNEQYF.